This is a list of T cell receptor beta chains from one sample in a study of PD-1 blockade in classical Hodgkin lymphoma. Sequencing was performed with immunoSEQ multiplex PCR; in TCRdb, only in-frame clones are kept and a portion is missing. Among 60,000 to 65,000 clones listed, around 89% were seen once. The sample in question was peripheral blood mononuclear cells (PBMCs), obtained at baseline. Every receptor here comes from a human donor with classical Hodgkin lymphoma. CDR3s include the opening cysteine and the closing phenylalanine or tryptophan. D genes are given only for firm matches. Clone size is shown for a subset of rows, as once, few, many or a class of expanded clone.

D	V	J	size	CDR3	DNA
TRBD1	TRBV4-3	TRBJ1-2	-	CASSQSDRAFTGYTF	TGCGCCAGCAGCCAATCGGACAGGGCGTTCACGGGCTACACCTTC
-	TRBV5-1	TRBJ1-4	-	CASSTPTGRSNEKLFF	TGCGCCAGCAGCACCCCCACAGGGAGGTCTAATGAAAAACTGTTTTTT
-	TRBV28	TRBJ2-2	-	CATSAPMTGNTGELFF	TGTGCCACCTCAGCCCCCATGACAGGAAACACCGGGGAGCTGTTTTTT
-	TRBV28	TRBJ1-5	-	CASRVGRLSNQPQHF	TGTGCCAGCAGAGTTGGCAGGCTTAGTAATCAGCCCCAGCATTTT
-	TRBV2	TRBJ2-7	few	CASSDQGSDEQYF	TGTGCCAGCAGTGATCAGGGTAGCGACGAGCAGTACTTC
-	TRBV2	TRBJ2-2	-	CAIRRLANTGELFF	TGTGCCATCCGGCGGTTAGCGAACACCGGGGAGCTGTTTTTT
-	TRBV6-1	TRBJ2-1	once	CASSGKEADNEQFF	TGTGCCAGCAGTGGAAAGGAGGCGGACAATGAGCAGTTCTTC
TRBD2	TRBV7-8	TRBJ2-1	-	CASSPRTSGGKVPNNEQFF	TGTGCCAGCAGCCCCCGGACTAGCGGGGGGAAAGTGCCAAACAATGAGCAGTTCTTC
-	TRBV7-2	TRBJ2-1	-	CASSLNRGPDNEQFF	TGTGCCAGCAGCCTGAATCGGGGTCCGGACAATGAGCAGTTCTTC
-	TRBV13	TRBJ2-7	-	CASRRSGGIRRQYF	TGTGCCAGCAGGAGATCCGGCGGTATAAGGAGACAGTACTTC
-	TRBV7-7	TRBJ1-1	-	CAVTSVGRSTEAFF	TGTGCCGTTACTAGCGTGGGGAGGAGCACTGAAGCTTTCTTT
-	TRBV18	TRBJ1-2	-	CASTQGSGGYTF	TGTGCCAGCACCCAGGGGAGCGGTGGCTACACCTTC
TRBD2	TRBV27	TRBJ2-1	-	CASSLRQGLAGGREQFF	TGTGCCAGCAGTTTACGGCAGGGACTAGCGGGGGGGCGTGAGCAGTTCTTC
-	TRBV19	TRBJ1-5	-	CATQQWGPSWPQHF	TGTGCCACCCAACAGTGGGGACCCTCCTGGCCCCAGCATTTT
-	TRBV2	TRBJ2-2	-	CASSEAQGGPNTGELFF	TGTGCCAGCAGTGAAGCGCAAGGGGGGCCGAACACCGGGGAGCTGTTTTTT
-	TRBV4-1	TRBJ2-7	-	CASSSRTLSYEQYF	TGCGCCAGCAGCTCTCGGACTTTATCCTACGAGCAGTACTTC
TRBD1	TRBV11-2	TRBJ1-2	-	CASSSNRGRQYGYTF	TGTGCCAGCAGCTCTAACAGGGGGCGCCAGTATGGCTACACCTTC
TRBD2	TRBV7-9	TRBJ2-3	-	CASSPRTSGGRGTDTQYF	TGTGCCAGCAGTCCGAGGACTAGCGGGGGTCGGGGCACAGATACGCAGTATTTT